The clone carrying this TCR beta chain has just a few counts. The sample belongs to a study of T cells in Graves' hyperthyroidism and ophthalmopathy. The germline V and J ends were trimmed by 4 bases and 1 base, with 11 bases remaining between them. This CDR3 contains 14 residues. Germline V gene data show CDR1 as SGHDT and CDR2 as YYEEEE. RNA transcripts provided the source from which TCR beta CDR3 regions were amplified. Initially, a first-round RT-PCR of the TCR CDR3 employed the HTBI primer set. Via MiXCR, TCRdb re-called the multiplex PCR reads, giving one row per CDR3 protein. The sample shows some 760,000 distinct CDR3 sequences, 14% of them seen only once.

The specimen sequenced was blood. This receptor was obtained from a woman aged 18-29 years with Graves' hyperthyroidism. The J gene is TRBJ2-5, the V gene TRBV5-6; D possibly corresponds to TRBD2 (5 bases). CDR3 nucleotides: TGTGCCAGCAGCCGGGGAAGTAGCCAAGAGACCCAGTACTTC. Protein product: CASSRGSSQETQYF.